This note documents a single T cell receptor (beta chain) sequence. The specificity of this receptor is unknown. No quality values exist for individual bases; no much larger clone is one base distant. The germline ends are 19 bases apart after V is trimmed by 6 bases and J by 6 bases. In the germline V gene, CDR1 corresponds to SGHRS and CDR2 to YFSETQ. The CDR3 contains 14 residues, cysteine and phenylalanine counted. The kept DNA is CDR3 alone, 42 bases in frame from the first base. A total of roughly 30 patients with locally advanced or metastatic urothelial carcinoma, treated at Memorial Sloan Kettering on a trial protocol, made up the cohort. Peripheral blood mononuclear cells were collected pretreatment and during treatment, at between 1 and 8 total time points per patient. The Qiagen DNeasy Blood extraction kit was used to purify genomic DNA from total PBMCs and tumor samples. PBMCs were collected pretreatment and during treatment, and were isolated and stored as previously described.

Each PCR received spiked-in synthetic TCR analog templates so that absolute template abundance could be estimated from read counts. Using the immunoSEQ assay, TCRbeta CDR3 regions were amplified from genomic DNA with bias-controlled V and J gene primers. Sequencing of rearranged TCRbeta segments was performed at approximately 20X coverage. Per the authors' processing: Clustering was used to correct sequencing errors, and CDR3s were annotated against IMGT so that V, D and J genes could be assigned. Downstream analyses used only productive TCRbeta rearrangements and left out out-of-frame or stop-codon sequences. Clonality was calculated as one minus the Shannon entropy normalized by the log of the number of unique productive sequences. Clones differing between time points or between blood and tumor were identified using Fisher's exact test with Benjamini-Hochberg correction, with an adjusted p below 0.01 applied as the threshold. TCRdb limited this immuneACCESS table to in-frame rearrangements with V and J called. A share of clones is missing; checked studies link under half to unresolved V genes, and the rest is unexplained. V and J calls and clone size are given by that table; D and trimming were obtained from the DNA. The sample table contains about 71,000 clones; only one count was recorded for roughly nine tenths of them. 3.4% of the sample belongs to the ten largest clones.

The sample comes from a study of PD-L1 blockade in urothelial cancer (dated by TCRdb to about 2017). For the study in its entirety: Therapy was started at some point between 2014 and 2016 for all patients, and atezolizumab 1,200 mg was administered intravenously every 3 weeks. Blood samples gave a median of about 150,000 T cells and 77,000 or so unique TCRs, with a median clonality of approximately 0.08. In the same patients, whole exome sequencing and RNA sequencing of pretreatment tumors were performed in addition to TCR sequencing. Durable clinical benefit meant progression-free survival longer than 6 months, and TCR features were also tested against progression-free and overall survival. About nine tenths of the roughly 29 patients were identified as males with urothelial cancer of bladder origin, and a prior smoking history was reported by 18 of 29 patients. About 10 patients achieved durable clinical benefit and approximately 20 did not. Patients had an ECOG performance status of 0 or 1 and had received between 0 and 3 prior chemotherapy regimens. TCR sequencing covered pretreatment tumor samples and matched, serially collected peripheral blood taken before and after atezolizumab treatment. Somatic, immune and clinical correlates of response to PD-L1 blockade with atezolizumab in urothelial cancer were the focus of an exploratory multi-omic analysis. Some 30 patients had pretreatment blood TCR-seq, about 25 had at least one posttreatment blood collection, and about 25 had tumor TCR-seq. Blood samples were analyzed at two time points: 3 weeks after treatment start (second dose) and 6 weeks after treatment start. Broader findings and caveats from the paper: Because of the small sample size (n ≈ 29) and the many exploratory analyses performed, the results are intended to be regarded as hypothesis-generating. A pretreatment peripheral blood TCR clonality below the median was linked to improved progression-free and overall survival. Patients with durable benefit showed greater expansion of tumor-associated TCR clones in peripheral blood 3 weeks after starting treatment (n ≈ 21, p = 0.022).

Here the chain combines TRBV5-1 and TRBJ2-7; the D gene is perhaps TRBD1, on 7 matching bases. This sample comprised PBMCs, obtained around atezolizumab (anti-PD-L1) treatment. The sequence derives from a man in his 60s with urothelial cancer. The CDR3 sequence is CASTQGGGSFEQYF. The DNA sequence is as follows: TGCGCCAGCACCCAGGGGGGAGGTAGTTTCGAGCAGTACTTC. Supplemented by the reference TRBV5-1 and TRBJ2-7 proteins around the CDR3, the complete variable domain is KAGVTQTPRYLIKTRGQQVTLSCSPISGHRSVSWYQQTPGQGLQFLFEYFSETQRNKGNFPGRFSGRQFSNSRSEMNVSTLELGDSALYLCASTQGGGSFEQYFGPGTRLTVT.